The 26 T cell receptor beta chains in this list originate from one sample, sequenced in a study of PD-1 blockade in classical Hodgkin lymphoma. All the patients suffered relapse after autologous stem cell transplantation, and brentuximab vedotin exposure differed. Sequencing used immunoSEQ multiplex PCR; TCRdb keeps in-frame clones, though not all of them. The repertoire holds some 100,000 clones, with roughly 92% as singletons. The starting material was peripheral blood mononuclear cells (PBMCs), obtained at baseline. These receptors came from a human donor with classical Hodgkin lymphoma.

The genes are TRBV29-1 and TRBJ2-1; the D is unclear. This CDR3 spans 14 amino acids. CDR1 is SQVTM, CDR2 ANQGSEA, per germline. V gave up 3 bases and J gave up 2 bases, with 11 bases separating them. CDR3 in amino acids: CSVDRAGTYNEQFF. In nucleotides, the CDR3 is TGCAGCGTTGACCGGGCCGGAACCTACAATGAGCAGTTCTTC.

The chain has TRBV4-1 and TRBJ2-3; D gene ambiguous. Trimming pared 1 base from V and 6 bases from J, leaving 14 bases between. This CDR3 is 15 amino acids long. The germline CDR1 and CDR2 sequences are MGHRA and YSYEKL. CDR3 in DNA: TGCGCCAGCAGCCAAGTCGGCCTAGTGGCGGATACGCAGTATTTT. Encoded protein: CASSQVGLVADTQYF.

The V call is TRBV2, the J call TRBJ2-3; 11 bases are shared with TRBD2. V was pared by 7 bases and J by 0 bases, with 3 bases of the junction left unmatched. The CDR3 has 15 amino acids. Germline assignment: CDR1 SNHLY and CDR2 FYNNEI. The CDR3, as DNA: TGTGCCAGCATTTGGACTAGCGGGAGCACAGATACGCAGTATTTT. Translating it yields CASIWTSGSTDTQYF.

The chain recombines TRBV28 with TRBJ2-7; D gene ambiguous. Germline V gene sequence: CDR1 MDHEN, CDR2 SYDVKM. The V end lost 4 bases, the J end lost 6 bases, and 7 bases lay between the germline ends. The CDR3 extends over 11 amino acids. This CDR3 is CASSSPLEQYF. The CDR3 bases are TGTGCCAGCAGTTCCCCCCTCGAGCAGTACTTC.

J is TRBJ1-2 and V is TRBV5-8, with unresolved D. This CDR3 has 15 amino acids. Germline values: CDR1 SGHTS, CDR2 YDEGEE. Trimming cost V 1 base and J 8 bases, with 18 bases left between them. CDR3: CASSLQGILRRGYTF. DNA of the CDR3: TGTGCCAGCAGCTTGCAAGGGATTTTACGGCGCGGCTACACCTTC. Together with reference TRBV5-8 and TRBJ1-2, the CDR3 gives the full variable domain: EAGVTQSPTHLIKTRGQQATLRCSPISGHTSVYWYQQALGLGLQFLLWYDEGEERNRGNFPPRFSGRQFPNYSSELNVNALELEDSALYLCASSLQGILRRGYTFGSGTRLTVV.

The chain joins TRBV5-1 to TRBJ2-7, with 8 bases that match TRBD1. Germline V gene lookup returns CDR1 SGHRS and CDR2 YFSETQ. Losses at the gene ends were 0 bases for V and 5 bases for J; bases not matched to a gene: 4. The CDR3 is 14 amino acids. Here the CDR3 DNA reads TGCGCCAGCAGCTTGGGGACAGGGTTCCACGAGCAGTACTTC. Its translation is CASSLGTGFHEQYF.

In this sample, this clone turned up once. V usage is TRBV11-2 and J usage is TRBJ2-1, with D perhaps TRBD1 (5 bases). Germline CDR1 and CDR2: SGHAT and FQNNGV. V lost 2 bases and J 0 bases, leaving 11 bases between the germline ends. The CDR3 covers 16 residues. CDR3 in amino acids: CASSLRQLPSYNEQFF. For the CDR3, the DNA is TGTGCCAGCAGCTTAAGACAGTTGCCCTCCTACAATGAGCAGTTCTTC.

In DNA, the CDR3 is TGTGCCAGCAGTGTGAACAGGGAGTACAATGAGCAGTTCTTC. Amino acids: CASSVNREYNEQFF. The chain links TRBV2 to TRBJ2-1, with D possibly being TRBD1 (6 bases). With 4 bases removed from V and 4 bases from J, the gap between germline ends came to 11 bases. The CDR3 length is 14 residues. Germline loops: CDR1 SNHLY, CDR2 FYNNEI.

This clone came up a few times. This chain joins TRBV4-1 and TRBJ1-5, with a weak D call TRBD1 (5 bases). The CDR3 sequence is 15 residues long. Trimming left V 1 base short and J 0 bases short, with 7 bases between. Germline CDR1 MGHRA, CDR2 YSYEKL. This CDR3 is CASSQGQYSNQPQHF. For the CDR3, the DNA is TGCGCCAGCAGCCAAGGACAGTATAGCAATCAGCCCCAGCATTTT.

The chain is built from TRBV14 and TRBJ2-2; D gene unclear. The CDR3 has 14 amino acids. Looked up from germline, CDR1 is SGHDN and CDR2 is FVKESK. Trimming shortened V by 0 bases and J by 2 bases, and 4 bases separated the two germline ends. DNA for the CDR3: TGTGCCAGCAGCCAAGATCTTAACACCGGGGAGCTGTTTTTT. Residues: CASSQDLNTGELFF.

This sequence joins TRBV7-9 and TRBJ1-2; D not resolved. This CDR3 is 13 amino acids long. Germline lookup yields CDR1 SEHNR and CDR2 FQNEAQ (reference sequence). V shed 6 bases and J shed 6 bases, with 14 bases lying between them. The CDR3: CASSDLRLDGYTF. As DNA, the CDR3 is TGTGCCAGCAGTGACCTAAGGTTGGATGGCTACACCTTC.

The chain employs TRBV19 and TRBJ1-2; perhaps TRBD1 as D (5 bases). Per germline, CDR1 LNHDA and CDR2 SQIVND (reference sequence). Trimming stripped 6 bases from V and 6 bases from J, with 11 bases between. The CDR3 spans 12 residues. The DNA of the CDR3 is TGTGCCAGTAGATGGGGACCTGATGGCTACACCTTC. This encodes CASRWGPDGYTF.

There are a few counts of this clone. The V gene is TRBV10-3, the J gene TRBJ2-3; a possible D gene is TRBD2 (5 bases). This CDR3 spans 15 amino acids. Per the germline V gene, CDR1 is ENHRY and CDR2 is SYGVKD. The V and J ends lost 3 bases and 4 bases respectively, with 14 bases between them. The CDR3, as DNA: TGTGCCATCAGTGATGTGAGACCAGCGGCAGATACGCAGTATTTT. It yields the protein CAISDVRPAADTQYF.

J is TRBJ2-7 and V is TRBV4-2; TRBD1 agrees at 11 bases. Germline V gene sequence: CDR1 LGHNA, CDR2 YNFKEQ. The trim removed 1 base at V and 4 bases at J, leaving 3 bases unmatched. This CDR3 contains 15 residues. The DNA for the CDR3 is TGTGCCAGCAGCCAAGGGACAGGGGGCGAATACGAGCAGTACTTC. It translates to CASSQGTGGEYEQYF.

The chain links TRBV28 to TRBJ1-5, with D tentatively TRBD1 (5 bases). The V end lost 7 bases, the J end lost 3 bases, and 16 bases lay between the germline ends. CDR1 is MDHEN and CDR2 is SYDVKM in the germline V gene. The CDR3 runs 15 residues. CDR3 in DNA: TGTGCCAGCAACTCGAATCGGGGGGTCAATCAGCCCCAGCATTTT. It codes for CASNSNRGVNQPQHF. Full variable domain (remainder filled in from reference TRBV28 and TRBJ1-5): DVKVTQSSRYLVKRTGEKVFLECVQDMDHENMFWYRQDPGLGLRLIYFSYDVKMKEKGDIPEGYSVSREKKERFSLILESASTNQTSMYLCASNSNRGVNQPQHFGDGTRLSIL.

This chain connects TRBV4-1 to TRBJ2-4; maybe TRBD2 (6 bases). The V gene lost 3 bases and the J gene lost 0 bases, with 9 bases spanning the gap. CDR3 length: 15 residues. CDR1 and CDR2 (germline): MGHRA, YSYEKL. Written as DNA, the CDR3 is TGCGCCAGCAGCCAGAGGGGACTAGCCAAAAACATTCAGTACTTC. Translated, it gives CASSQRGLAKNIQYF.

The V gene is TRBV6-5, the J gene TRBJ1-6, with D hard to call. Trimming took off 0 bases at V and 8 bases at J, with 5 bases between the two ends. Germline CDR1 reads MNHEY; CDR2 reads SVGAGI. This CDR3 has 13 residues. CDR3 region: CASSYSRDSPLHF. The CDR3 nucleotides are TGTGCCAGCAGTTACTCTCGCGATTCACCCCTCCACTTT.

V and J are TRBV5-1 and TRBJ2-7, with TRBD1 matching over 8 bases. Germline V gene lookup returns CDR1 SGHRS and CDR2 YFSETQ. V was pared by 4 bases and J by 5 bases, with 5 bases of the junction left unmatched. The CDR3 runs to 13 residues. The DNA for the CDR3 is TGCGCCAGCAGCATCACAGGGGGGAACGAGCAGTACTTC. Translated, it gives CASSITGGNEQYF. The variable domain in full, with the rest retrieved from reference TRBV5-1 and TRBJ2-7, is KAGVTQTPRYLIKTRGQQVTLSCSPISGHRSVSWYQQTPGQGLQFLFEYFSETQRNKGNFPGRFSGRQFSNSRSEMNVSTLELGDSALYLCASSITGGNEQYFGPGTRLTVT.

This chain links TRBV7-9 with TRBJ1-2, with 10 nucleotides matching TRBD1. The V segment lost 8 bases and the J segment 2 bases; nucleotides outside the gene matches: 11. The germline CDR1 and CDR2 sequences are SEHNR and FQNEAQ (reference sequence). CDR3 size: 16 residues. Here the CDR3 reads CASDDRGQGENYGYTF. The CDR3 bases are TGTGCCAGCGACGACCGAGGACAGGGGGAGAACTATGGCTACACCTTC.

The chain links TRBV2 to TRBJ2-7; 12 bases line up with TRBD1. Trimming at V came to 5 bases and at J to 1 base, leaving 3 bases not matched to a gene. The germline CDR1 and CDR2 sequences are SNHLY and FYNNEI. The CDR3 loop spans 15 amino acids. CDR3 DNA sequence: TGTGCCAGCAGTTGGGGACAGGGGGCATCCTACGAGCAGTACTTC. As protein: CASSWGQGASYEQYF.

The V and J genes are TRBV27 and TRBJ2-6, with D tentatively TRBD1 (6 bases). Germline-derived CDR1 and CDR2 are MNHEY and SMNVEV (reference sequence). This CDR3 is built from 17 residues. Trimming left V 1 base short and J 2 bases short, with 12 bases between. As DNA, the CDR3 is TGTGCCAGCAGTTTATTTGGGGGCTACACTGGGGCCAACGTCCTGACTTTC. Amino acid sequence: CASSLFGGYTGANVLTF.

The chain combines TRBV7-9 with TRBJ2-5; D unresolved. CDR1 SEHNR and CDR2 FQNEAQ come from the germline V gene (reference sequence). V dropped 1 base and J dropped 1 base, with 16 bases sitting between them. The length of the CDR3 is 17 residues. CDR3 coding DNA: TGTGCCAGCAGCTTAGGTCCCTTCCAAGACTTCCAAGAGACCCAGTACTTC. Encoded protein: CASSLGPFQDFQETQYF. The entire variable domain, with the rest obtained from reference TRBV7-9 and TRBJ2-5, is as follows: DTGVSQNPRHKITKRGQNVTFRCDPISEHNRLYWYRQTLGQGPEFLTYFQNEAQLEKSRLLSDRFSAERPKGSFSTLEIQRTEQGDSAMYLCASSLGPFQDFQETQYFGPGTRLLVL.

The genes are TRBV7-3 and TRBJ2-5; D is possibly TRBD1 (8 bases). V dropped 5 bases and J dropped 4 bases, with 20 bases sitting between them. Per the germline V gene, CDR1 is SGHTA and CDR2 is FQGTGA. The CDR3 sequence is 16 residues long. CDR3 residues: CASSPTGGDSGETQYF. In DNA, the CDR3 is TGTGCCAGCAGCCCCACAGGGGGGGACAGCGGAGAGACCCAGTACTTC.

The chain couples TRBV7-7 to TRBJ2-5; D not resolved. The V gene's germline CDR1 is SSHAT and CDR2 FNYEAQ (reference sequence). The V gene lost 1 base and the J gene lost 1 base, with 1 base spanning the gap. The CDR3 is made up of 12 amino acids. CDR3 in DNA: TGTGCCAGCAGCTTAGGCCAAGAGACCCAGTACTTC. Its protein is CASSLGQETQYF. The variable domain in full, with the rest retrieved from reference TRBV7-7 and TRBJ2-5, is GAGVSQSPRYKVTKRGQDVTLRCDPISSHATLYWYQQALGQGPEFLTYFNYEAQPDKSGLPSDRFSAERPEGSISTLTIQRTEQRDSAMYRCASSLGQETQYFGPGTRLLVL.

V usage is TRBV11-2 and J usage is TRBJ2-7, with D tentatively TRBD2 (6 bases). Germline V gene sequence: CDR1 SGHAT, CDR2 FQNNGV. Trimming removed 1 base from V and 4 bases from J, with 17 bases in between. The CDR3 contains 16 residues. CDR3 DNA: TGTGCCAGCAGCTTAGCAGGGCCGCCAGGAGGGTACGAGCAGTACTTC. This translates into CASSLAGPPGGYEQYF.

V is TRBV7-2 and J is TRBJ2-7, with D maybe TRBD1 (5 bases). The germline gives CDR1 SGHTA, CDR2 FQGNSA. The CDR3 is 15 amino acids. The V end lost 1 base, the J end lost 0 bases, and 10 bases lay between the germline ends. CDR3 sequence (DNA): TGTGCCAGCAGCTTAGGGTACAGGAGCTCCTACGAGCAGTACTTC. It yields the protein CASSLGYRSSYEQYF.